This T cell receptor (beta chain) was documented in a study of shared clonotypes between healthy human individuals. The CDR3 extends over 11 amino acids. Germline CDR1 reads SGHAT; CDR2 reads FQDESV (reference sequence). Germline trimming cut 4 bases from V and 9 bases from J; bases unmatched to any gene: 0. Generated by immunoSEQ multiplex PCR, the TCRdb table keeps only in-frame clones and is missing some. Of about 360,000 clones listed, around four fifths are singletons. The rearrangement links TRBV11-1 to TRBJ2-1; 7 bases are a match to TRBD2. Sequenced: memory CD4+ T cells sorted from blood. Subset of the sample: CD45RA-negative fraction. This clonotype originated in a man aged 25-40 years in good health. CDR3 DNA sequence: TGTGCCAGCAGCTCGGGGGGTGAGCAGTTCTTC. Its protein product is CASSSGGEQFF.